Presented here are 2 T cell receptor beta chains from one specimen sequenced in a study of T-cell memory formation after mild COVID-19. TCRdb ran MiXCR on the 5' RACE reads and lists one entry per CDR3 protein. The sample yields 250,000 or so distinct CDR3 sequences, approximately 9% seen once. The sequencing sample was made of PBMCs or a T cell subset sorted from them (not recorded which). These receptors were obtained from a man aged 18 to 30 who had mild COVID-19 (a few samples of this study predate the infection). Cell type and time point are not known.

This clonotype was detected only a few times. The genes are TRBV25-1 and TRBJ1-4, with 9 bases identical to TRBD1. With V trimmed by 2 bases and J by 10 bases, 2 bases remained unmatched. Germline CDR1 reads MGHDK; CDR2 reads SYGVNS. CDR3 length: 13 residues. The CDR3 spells CASSEQDRGKLFF. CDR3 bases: TGTGCCAGCAGTGAACAGGACAGGGGAAAACTGTTTTTT.

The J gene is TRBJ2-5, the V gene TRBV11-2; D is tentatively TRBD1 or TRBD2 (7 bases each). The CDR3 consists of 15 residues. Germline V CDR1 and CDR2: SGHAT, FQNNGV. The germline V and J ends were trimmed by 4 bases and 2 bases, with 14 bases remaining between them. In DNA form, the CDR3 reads TGTGCCAGCAGCTCGCAGGGGGGAGGGCAAGAGACCCAGTACTTC. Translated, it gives CASSSQGGGQETQYF. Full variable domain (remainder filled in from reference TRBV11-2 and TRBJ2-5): EAGVAQSPRYKIIEKRQSVAFWCNPISGHATLYWYQQILGQGPKLLIQFQNNGVVDDSQLPKDRFSAERLKGVDSTLKIQPAKLEDSAVYLCASSSQGGGQETQYFGPGTRLLVL.